This T cell receptor beta chain comes out of a study of blood T cell repertoires in COVID-19. At the level of the study: Whether acute or convalescent, the COVID-19 samples came from the United States, Italy and Spain. PBMCs, B-cell-depleted T cells, or T cells provided the cDNA or gDNA that made up the material.

J was trimmed by 4 bases and V by 4 bases; bases with no gene match: 12. The germline CDR1 and CDR2 sequences are LGHDT and YNNKEL (reference sequence). This CDR3 has 18 amino acids. As handled by the study authors: Using reference gene primer amplification, nucleated cell counts were estimated. TCRdb's table, derived via immunoSEQ multiplex PCR, lists solely in-frame clones and lacks some. That table furnishes V, J and clone size, whereas the DNA furnished D and trimming. Here the sample spans roughly 250,000 clones, approximately 82% being singletons. This chain links TRBV3-1 (or the pseudogene TRBV3-2) with TRBJ2-1, with 11 positions matching TRBD2. This clonotype was obtained from a woman of 80 years or more with active or convalescent COVID-19. Sequenced input: peripheral blood. The chain's CDR3 is CASSPPTLTSGTYNEQFF. The CDR3 DNA sequence: TGTGCCAGCAGCCCTCCGACGCTGACTAGCGGGACTTACAATGAGCAGTTCTTC.